Listed here are 23 T cell receptor beta chains from one sample, sequenced in a study of blood T cell repertoires in COVID-19. The assay was immunoSEQ multiplex PCR, and TCRdb's table has in-frame clones only and misses some. The sample contains around 90,000 clones, around four fifths of which appear only once. Sequenced sample: peripheral blood. Every receptor here comes from a human donor in a cohort sampled during active COVID-19.

This clone has just a few counts. J is TRBJ2-2 and V is TRBV7-9, with TRBD2 as a possible D gene (5 bases). Germline lookup yields CDR1 SEHNR and CDR2 FQNEAQ (reference sequence). This CDR3 spans 16 amino acids. The V and J ends lost 3 bases and 2 bases respectively, with 13 bases between them. CDR3 in amino acids: CASSFEADLNTGELFF. CDR3 nucleotides: TGTGCCAGCAGCTTCGAAGCGGACCTAAACACCGGGGAGCTGTTTTTT.

The J gene is TRBJ1-4, the V gene TRBV7-8; D may be TRBD1 (6 bases). Per germline, CDR1 SGHVS and CDR2 FQNEAQ. CDR3 length: 16 amino acids. The V end was cut by 0 bases, the J end by 8 bases, with 16 bases between. The DNA of the CDR3 is TGTGCCAGCAGCTTAGCGCGGACAGCCCCGCGGGAAAAACTGTTTTTT. Translation gives CASSLARTAPREKLFF.

The chain has TRBV9 and TRBJ1-5, with 7 nucleotides matching TRBD1. This CDR3 region has 15 residues. V shed 4 bases and J 6 bases; nucleotides not matched to a gene: 10. Germline V gene sequence: CDR1 SGDLS, CDR2 YYNGEE. This chain's CDR3 is CASSSRGQVGQPQHF. As DNA, the CDR3 is TGTGCCAGCAGCTCGAGGGGGCAGGTGGGTCAGCCCCAGCATTTT.

This chain connects TRBV5-1 to TRBJ1-4; the D is unclear. V was trimmed by 4 bases and J by 1 base, leaving 11 bases between them. In germline, CDR1 is SGHRS, CDR2 YFSETQ. The CDR3 covers 15 residues. In nucleotides, the CDR3 is TGCGCCAGCAGCGACTTGGGTGGAACTAATGAAAAACTGTTTTTT. It yields the protein CASSDLGGTNEKLFF. Together with reference TRBV5-1 and TRBJ1-4, the CDR3 gives the full variable domain: KAGVTQTPRYLIKTRGQQVTLSCSPISGHRSVSWYQQTPGQGLQFLFEYFSETQRNKGNFPGRFSGRQFSNSRSEMNVSTLELGDSALYLCASSDLGGTNEKLFFGSGTQLSVL.

The V gene is TRBV4-1, the J gene TRBJ1-2; no clear D. The ends were cut back, 4 bases at V and 4 bases at J, with 16 bases in the middle. This CDR3 region has 15 residues. The germline gives CDR1 MGHRA, CDR2 YSYEKL. This CDR3 reads CASSLSTRSGYGYTF. CDR3 bases: TGCGCCAGCAGCCTGTCGACAAGATCTGGCTATGGCTACACCTTC.

This chain joins TRBV11-1 and TRBJ1-5; D is perhaps TRBD1 (6 bases). CDR1 is SGHAT and CDR2 is FQDESV in the germline V gene (reference sequence). Trimming took 6 bases from V and 4 from J, leaving 10 bases between them. This CDR3 comprises 13 residues. The CDR3 protein is CASSRQGNQPQHF. CDR3 bases: TGTGCCAGCAGTCGTCAGGGGAATCAGCCCCAGCATTTT.

A word on this clone: At one of its ends the junction is not consistent with the germline gene, which may arise from a read error. The genes are TRBV7-7 and TRBJ1-2, with D perhaps TRBD1 (5 bases). The germline CDR1 and CDR2 sequences are SSHAT and FNYEAQ (reference sequence). The CDR3 contains 16 residues. The CDR3, as DNA: TGTGCTAGCAGCCCCTTGGGGGGAGGGCCGAACTATGGCTACACCTTC. Protein: CASSPLGGGPNYGYTF.

This clone was counted a single time. The rearrangement uses TRBV4-1 and TRBJ1-2; D might be TRBD1 (5 bases). Trimming took off 1 base at V and 8 bases at J, with 20 bases between the two ends. CDR1 MGHRA and CDR2 YSYEKL come from the germline V gene. CDR3 length: 16 residues. The CDR3 DNA is TGCGCCAGCAGCCAAGGGGGCGAAGGGATGAGAAGGGGCTACACCTTC. As protein: CASSQGGEGMRRGYTF.

V and J are TRBV4-3 and TRBJ2-2; 7 nucleotides line up with TRBD2. Germline CDR1 LGHNA, CDR2 YSLEER. V was pared by 3 bases and J by 4 bases, with 14 bases of the junction left unmatched. This CDR3 is 18 amino acids long. The DNA for the CDR3 is TGCGCCAGCAGCCAGTCCCCCCCCGGACTAGTCTCCACCGGGGAGCTGTTTTTT. This gives the protein CASSQSPPGLVSTGELFF.

This rearrangement joins TRBV19 to TRBJ2-3; 7 bases line up with TRBD1. The CDR3 consists of 16 residues. CDR1 LNHDA and CDR2 SQIVND come from the germline V gene (reference sequence). V lost 6 bases and J lost 2; bases outside the gene matches: 11. The CDR3 here is CASRIRSDRSTDTQYF. CDR3 DNA sequence: TGTGCCAGTAGAATTCGCTCGGACAGGTCCACAGATACGCAGTATTTT.

V usage is TRBV6-5 and J usage is TRBJ2-7; 13 nucleotides line up with TRBD2. Germline trimming cut 6 bases from V and 5 bases from J; bases unmatched to any gene: 7. The CDR3 runs to 15 residues. CDR1 and CDR2 from the germline V gene are MNHEY and SVGAGI. DNA for the CDR3: TGTGCCAGCAGACCCACTAGCGGGGGGGCCCACGAGCAGTACTTC. Amino acid sequence: CASRPTSGGAHEQYF.

The V gene is TRBV7-3, the J gene TRBJ2-3; a possible D gene is TRBD2 (5 bases). The germline V gene has CDR1 SGHTA and CDR2 FQGTGA. The V gene lost 8 bases and the J gene lost 2 bases, with 14 bases spanning the gap. The CDR3 contains 14 residues. The CDR3 region has the DNA TGTGCCAGCTCTGAGCGGAGTCACACAGATACGCAGTATTTT. Protein: CASSERSHTDTQYF.

The gene calls are TRBV4-1 and TRBJ1-4; no clear D. The germline gives CDR1 MGHRA, CDR2 YSYEKL. CDR3 length equals 15 residues. Trimming took 0 bases from V and 4 from J, leaving 9 bases between them. CDR3 DNA: TGCGCCAGCAGCCAAGAGGCAGTCCGTAATGAAAAACTGTTTTTT. Its protein product is CASSQEAVRNEKLFF.

The chain has TRBV7-2 and TRBJ2-7, with a tentative D call TRBD1 (5 bases). Trimming left V 7 bases short and J 0 bases short, with 13 bases between. Germline values: CDR1 SGHTA, CDR2 FQGNSA. This CDR3 is 14 amino acids long. CDR3 sequence (DNA): TGTGCCAGCACCTCCAGGGTAAGCTCCTACGAGCAGTACTTC. This gives the protein CASTSRVSSYEQYF.

Here the CDR3 reads CASTPGAGGHYEQYF. The CDR3 DNA follows: TGTGCCAGCACCCCCGGGGCAGGGGGCCACTACGAGCAGTACTTC. The gene calls are TRBV6-5 and TRBJ2-7, with 8 bases matching TRBD1. CDR1 is MNHEY and CDR2 is SVGAGI in the germline V gene. This CDR3 has 15 residues. With V trimmed by 7 bases and J by 3 bases, 11 bases remained unmatched.

In DNA, the CDR3 is TGTGCCTGGGGGGCGAGGACAGGGGCCGGGGAGCTGTTTTTT. This translates into CAWGARTGAGELFF. The chain links TRBV30 to TRBJ2-2, with 9 bases matching TRBD1. This CDR3 has 14 residues. Germline V gene data show CDR1 as GTSNPN and CDR2 as SVGIG (reference sequence). With 5 bases clipped from V and 6 bases from J, the junction kept 7 bases outside the gene matches.

The V call is TRBV29-1, the J call TRBJ2-1; 9 nucleotides agree with TRBD2. This CDR3 spans 18 amino acids. Germline trimming cut 7 bases from V and 7 bases from J; bases unmatched to any gene: 23. Germline lookup yields CDR1 SQVTM and CDR2 ANQGSEA. CDR3 nucleotides: TGCAGCGCCGAAGGCTGGGCGGGGGGGCCACGAAGAAGGAATGAGCAGTTCTTC. Amino acids: CSAEGWAGGPRRRNEQFF.

This clone was picked up one time. V is TRBV5-1 and J is TRBJ2-7; 8 bases line up with TRBD2. The CDR3 has 16 residues. Germline V lookup: CDR1 SGHRS, CDR2 YFSETQ. J was trimmed by 0 bases and V by 1 base; bases with no gene match: 6. The CDR3 DNA reads TGCGCCAGCAGCTTGCCCCGGGGGGGGAGCTCCTACGAGCAGTACTTC. Translating it yields CASSLPRGGSSYEQYF.

The genes are TRBV6-1 and TRBJ2-1; 9 positions agree with TRBD2. The V gene end was trimmed by 2 bases and the J gene end by 7 bases; junction bases not matched to a gene: 18. Germline V CDR1 and CDR2: MNHNS, SASEGT. The CDR3 sequence is 19 residues long. CDR3 sequence (DNA): TGTGCCAGCAGTGAACGGCGGGGGGTAGCGGGGGTTAATAGGAATGAGCAGTTCTTC. Encoded protein: CASSERRGVAGVNRNEQFF.

V is TRBV7-9 and J is TRBJ1-1; 7 bases fit TRBD1. The CDR3 is made up of 15 amino acids. With V trimmed by 3 bases and J by 0 bases, 4 bases remained unmatched. CDR1 is SEHNR and CDR2 is FQNEAQ in the germline V gene (reference sequence). CDR3 DNA: TGTGCCAGCAGCTTTAGGGGGCGGCTGAACACTGAAGCTTTCTTT. Its protein product is CASSFRGRLNTEAFF.

V gene TRBV21-1 combines with J gene TRBJ1-5; no check of the table's D call, TRBD1, against the DNA was made. TRBV21-1 is a known pseudogene. This CDR3 region has 16 residues. DNA of the CDR3: TGTGCCAGCAGCAAAGGGACAGACTATAGCAATCAGCCCCAGCATTTT. It specifies CASSKGTDYSNQPQHF.

The chain uses TRBV18 and TRBJ2-7; 7 bases fit TRBD1. The CDR3 is made up of 14 amino acids. The trim removed 6 bases at V and 2 bases at J, leaving 7 bases unmatched. Per the germline V gene, CDR1 is KGHSH and CDR2 is LQKENI. Written as DNA, the CDR3 is TGTGCCAGCTCCCAGAGGGGGCACCCCTACGAGCAGTACTTC. It yields the protein CASSQRGHPYEQYF.

The chain uses TRBV5-1 and TRBJ2-2; 7 bases align to TRBD1. From germline, CDR1 is SGHRS and CDR2 YFSETQ. Trimming removed 4 bases from V and 3 bases from J; junction bases left unmatched: 18. CDR3 length equals 19 residues. The CDR3 coding sequence is TGCGCCAGCAGCATGAAATTAGACAGGGTGCAAAGTCACACCGGGGAGCTGTTTTTT. This gives the protein CASSMKLDRVQSHTGELFF.